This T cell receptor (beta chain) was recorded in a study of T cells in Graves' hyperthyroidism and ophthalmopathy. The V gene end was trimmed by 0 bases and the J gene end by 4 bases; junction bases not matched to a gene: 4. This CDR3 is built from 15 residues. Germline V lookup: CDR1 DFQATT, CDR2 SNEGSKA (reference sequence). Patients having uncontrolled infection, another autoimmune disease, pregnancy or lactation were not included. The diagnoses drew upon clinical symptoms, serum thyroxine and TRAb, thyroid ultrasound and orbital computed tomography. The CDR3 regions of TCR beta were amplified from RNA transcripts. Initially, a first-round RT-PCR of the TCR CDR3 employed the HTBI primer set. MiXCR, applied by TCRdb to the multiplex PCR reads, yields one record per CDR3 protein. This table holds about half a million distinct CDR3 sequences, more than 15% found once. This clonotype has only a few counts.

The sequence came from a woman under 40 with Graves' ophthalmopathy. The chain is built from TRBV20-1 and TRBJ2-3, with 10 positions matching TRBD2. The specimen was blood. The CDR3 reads CSARDQREGADTQYF. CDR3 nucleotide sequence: TGCAGTGCTAGAGACCAGCGGGAGGGGGCAGATACGCAGTATTTT.